One and the same sample provided the 29 T cell receptor beta chains below, sequenced in a study of blood T cell repertoires in COVID-19 (dated by TCRdb to about 2020). Receptors were amplified or captured by the immunoSEQ multiplex PCR assay. TCRdb re-hosts the immuneACCESS table, in-frame sequences only. Its copies lack some clones; in the studies checked, an unresolved V gene accounts for under half of them, and the cause for the rest is not known. The table for this sample lists 50,000 to 65,000 clones; 75% to 90% of them were counted only once. The ten largest clones capture around 5.1% of the sample. The material sequenced was peripheral blood. The origin of the receptors is a man aged 55 to 70 with active COVID-19.

V gene TRBV6-5 combines with J gene TRBJ2-7, with 10 bases fitting TRBD2. Losses at the gene ends were 0 bases for V and 2 bases for J; bases not matched to a gene: 1. This CDR3 has 15 residues. CDR1 is MNHEY, CDR2 SVGAGI, per germline. CDR3 in DNA: TGTGCCAGCAGTTACTCCAGCGGGAGGGCCTACGAGCAGTACTTC. Protein: CASSYSSGRAYEQYF.

The rearrangement uses TRBV23-1 and TRBJ2-2; perhaps TRBD1 as D (5 bases). TRBV23-1 is recorded as an ORF, its role being uncertain. The CDR3 runs 20 residues. Trimming stripped 2 bases from V and 4 bases from J, with 26 bases between. CDR3 in amino acids: CASSQHRRSDRKAFTGELFF. The CDR3 DNA reads TGCGCCAGCAGTCAACACCGACGTTCCGACAGAAAGGCGTTCACCGGGGAGCTGTTTTTT.

Comment on this clone: At the DNA level, this CDR3 is encoded by other sequences in the same sample as well. The chain carries TRBV9 and TRBJ2-1, with D perhaps matching TRBD2 (5 bases). The germline V gene encodes CDR1 SGDLS and CDR2 YYNGEE. Between the trimmed V and J ends, which lost 2 bases and 1 base, there was a span of 7 bases. The CDR3 is made up of 14 amino acids. The CDR3 loop reads CASSVSGSYNEQFF. CDR3 sequence (DNA): TGTGCCAGCAGCGTGAGCGGATCCTACAATGAGCAGTTCTTC.

The chain has TRBV18 and TRBJ2-3, with 12 bases aligning to TRBD2. The ends lost 2 bases at V and 4 bases at J; junction bases unmatched: 4. This CDR3 has 16 amino acids. The germline gives CDR1 KGHSH, CDR2 LQKENI. CDR3 nucleotides: TGTGCCAGCTCACCAACTAGCGGGAGGCCCGCAGATACGCAGTATTTT. Its protein is CASSPTSGRPADTQYF.

V and J are TRBV2 and TRBJ1-1; TRBD1 might be the D (5 bases). Germline CDR1 and CDR2: SNHLY and FYNNEI. V was pared by 1 base and J by 4 bases, with 10 bases between. The CDR3 sequence is 14 residues long. As DNA, the CDR3 is TGTGCCAGCAGTGAAGTTGGGGGAGGCACTGAAGCTTTCTTT. Its protein is CASSEVGGGTEAFF. Based on the CDR3 plus reference TRBV2 and TRBJ1-1, the full variable domain is EPEVTQTPSHQVTQMGQEVILRCVPISNHLYFYWYRQILGQKVEFLVSFYNNEISEKSEIFDDQFSVERPDGSNFTLKIRSTKLEDSAMYFCASSEVGGGTEAFFGQGTRLTVV.

This chain joins TRBV7-2 and TRBJ1-4; D is unclear. Trimming removed 4 bases at V and 4 bases at J, with 16 bases between. The CDR3 has 16 amino acids. Germline CDR1 and CDR2: SGHTA and FQGNSA. The CDR3 loop reads CASSSLAGRVNEKLFF. Written as DNA, the CDR3 is TGTGCCAGCAGCTCCCTAGCGGGTAGGGTTAATGAAAAACTGTTTTTT.

The CDR3 sequence is CASSQDRGNTEAFF. The CDR3 DNA reads TGTGCCAGCAGCCAAGATAGGGGGAACACTGAAGCTTTCTTT. The chain employs TRBV3-1 (or the pseudogene TRBV3-2) and TRBJ1-1, with D perhaps matching TRBD1 (5 bases). Per the germline V gene, CDR1 is LGHDT and CDR2 is YNNKEL (reference sequence). V was clipped by 0 bases and J by 1 base, with 6 bases between them. There are 14 residues in the CDR3.

The V gene is TRBV18, the J gene TRBJ1-5; tentatively, D is TRBD1 (5 bases). V lost 5 bases and J lost 2, with 16 bases in between. The CDR3 loop spans 16 amino acids. Germline CDR1 is KGHSH and CDR2 is LQKENI. This CDR3 reads CASSSRVSGGNQPQHF. As DNA, the CDR3 is TGTGCCAGCTCAAGCAGGGTCAGTGGCGGCAATCAGCCCCAGCATTTT.

The chain employs TRBV5-8 and TRBJ2-5, with D perhaps TRBD2 (6 bases). Germline V CDR1 and CDR2: SGHTS, YDEGEE. This CDR3 region has 15 residues. The V and J ends lost 1 base and 4 bases respectively, with 14 bases between them. The CDR3 sequence is CASSLTGLGGETQYF. The DNA of the CDR3 is TGTGCCAGCAGCTTGACGGGACTCGGAGGAGAGACCCAGTACTTC.

The chain is built from TRBV10-3 and TRBJ2-7, with TRBD1 matching over 7 bases. The CDR3 sequence is 16 residues long. Germline CDR1 and CDR2: ENHRY and SYGVKD. The trim removed 11 bases at V and 5 bases at J, leaving 21 bases unmatched. CDR3 in DNA: TGTGCCGTCGGACAGGCCCCCCGACTGAATGGTAACGAGCAGTACTTC. Its translation is CAVGQAPRLNGNEQYF.

V and J are TRBV28 and TRBJ1-2; the match to TRBD1 covers 9 bases. The junction had 10 bases not matched to a gene; V was cut back by 4 bases and J by 7 bases. Germline CDR1 is MDHEN and CDR2 is SYDVKM. The CDR3 loop spans 15 amino acids. Here the CDR3 reads CASSSSGQGILGYTF. The CDR3 DNA follows: TGTGCCAGCAGTTCATCGGGACAGGGTATCCTTGGCTACACCTTC.

The V call is TRBV5-1, the J call TRBJ1-1, with 9 bases that match TRBD1. V shed 2 bases, J shed 5 bases, and the junction held 13 bases outside the gene matches. The CDR3 is made up of 17 amino acids. Germline V gene lookup returns CDR1 SGHRS and CDR2 YFSETQ. The CDR3 loop is CASSFGPGQGFGTEAFF. The CDR3, as DNA: TGCGCCAGCAGCTTCGGACCGGGACAGGGTTTTGGTACTGAAGCTTTCTTT.

This chain uses TRBV27 with TRBJ2-7; D is possibly TRBD1 (5 bases). The ends were cut back, 8 bases at V and 2 bases at J, with 13 bases in the middle. The CDR3 has 13 amino acids. CDR1 is MNHEY, CDR2 SMNVEV, per germline (reference sequence). In DNA form, the CDR3 reads TGTGCCAGCGGAGCAGGGAATGCCTACGAGCAGTACTTC. As protein: CASGAGNAYEQYF.

This chain links TRBV11-2 with TRBJ2-7, with 13 bases lining up with TRBD2. From germline, CDR1 is SGHAT and CDR2 FQNNGV. The CDR3 is made up of 18 amino acids. V trimming: 1 base; J trimming: 2 bases; junction bases outside the gene matches: 8. CDR3 DNA sequence: TGTGCCAGCAGCTTAGGGACTAGCGGGAGAGGCGGGCCCTACGAGCAGTACTTC. Translation: CASSLGTSGRGGPYEQYF.

V usage is TRBV5-1 and J usage is TRBJ1-5; 7 positions agree with TRBD1. The CDR3 loop spans 15 amino acids. The V gene's germline CDR1 is SGHRS and CDR2 YFSETQ. Trimming removed 1 base from V and 5 bases from J; junction bases left unmatched: 6. The CDR3 sequence is CASSLSGGLDQPQHF. The CDR3, as DNA: TGCGCCAGCAGCTTGTCAGGGGGTTTGGATCAGCCCCAGCATTTT. Complete variable domain (other parts from reference TRBV5-1 and TRBJ1-5): KAGVTQTPRYLIKTRGQQVTLSCSPISGHRSVSWYQQTPGQGLQFLFEYFSETQRNKGNFPGRFSGRQFSNSRSEMNVSTLELGDSALYLCASSLSGGLDQPQHFGDGTRLSIL.

This clone has just a few counts. The chain employs TRBV3-1 (or the pseudogene TRBV3-2) and TRBJ1-2; 8 positions agree with TRBD1. The trim removed 0 bases at V and 7 bases at J, leaving 4 bases unmatched. Germline V CDR1 and CDR2: LGHDT, YNNKEL (reference sequence). The CDR3 sequence is 14 residues long. The CDR3, as DNA: TGTGCCAGCAGCCAAGAAGGCAGGGGGCTTGGCTACACCTTC. This encodes CASSQEGRGLGYTF.

In this sample, this clone turned up a few times. This chain connects TRBV5-4 to TRBJ2-7; TRBD1 agrees at 7 bases. This CDR3 has 14 residues. After removal of 3 bases from V and 0 bases from J, the junction contained 3 bases not matched to a gene. The germline CDR1 and CDR2 sequences are SGHNT and YYREEE (reference sequence). The CDR3 nucleotides are TGTGCCAGCAGCTCTGGACAGGTCTCCTACGAGCAGTACTTC. This codes for CASSSGQVSYEQYF.

This clone was seen a single time. J is TRBJ2-2 and V is TRBV28; 13 nucleotides agree with TRBD2. This CDR3 spans 17 amino acids. J gave up 6 bases and V 6 bases, and 10 bases lay outside the gene matches. CDR1 is MDHEN and CDR2 is SYDVKM in the germline V gene. The CDR3 sequence: CASRAGTSGITAGELFF. CDR3 nucleotides: TGTGCCAGCAGAGCCGGGACTAGCGGGATTACCGCCGGGGAGCTGTTTTTT.

The chain joins TRBV7-2 to TRBJ1-6; D remains ambiguous. The V and J ends lost 6 bases and 6 bases respectively, with 12 bases between them. Germline CDR1 is SGHTA and CDR2 is FQGNSA. This CDR3 contains 14 residues. This CDR3 reads CASRVTEVNSPLHF. CDR3 nucleotide sequence: TGTGCCAGCAGAGTGACTGAGGTTAATTCACCCCTCCACTTT.

The chain recombines TRBV4-2 with TRBJ1-1; tentatively, D is TRBD1 (6 bases). The CDR3 sequence is 14 residues long. CDR1 is LGHNA and CDR2 is YNFKEQ in the germline V gene. The V end was cut by 2 bases, the J end by 3 bases, with 10 bases between. This CDR3 is CASSQKQGYTEAFF. The CDR3 nucleotides are TGTGCCAGCAGCCAAAAACAGGGTTACACTGAAGCTTTCTTT.

The rearrangement uses TRBV6-2 or TRBV6-3 and TRBJ1-3; possibly TRBD1 for D (5 bases). Trimming removed 5 bases from V and 0 bases from J, with 11 bases in between. Germline V gives CDR1 MNHEY, CDR2 SVGEGT. This CDR3 has 15 amino acids. CDR3 DNA: TGTGCCAGCAGTAAACAGGATCACTCTGGAAACACCATATATTTT. Translated: CASSKQDHSGNTIYF.

The rearrangement uses TRBV28 and TRBJ2-7; the match to TRBD2 covers 9 bases. Germline V gene lookup returns CDR1 MDHEN and CDR2 SYDVKM. The CDR3 consists of 14 residues. With 2 bases clipped from V and 7 bases from J, the junction kept 6 bases outside the gene matches. The CDR3 protein is CASSLRGRAKEQYF. The CDR3 bases are TGTGCCAGCAGTTTACGCGGGAGGGCCAAAGAGCAGTACTTC. The whole variable domain, remainder taken from reference TRBV28 and TRBJ2-7, is DVKVTQSSRYLVKRTGEKVFLECVQDMDHENMFWYRQDPGLGLRLIYFSYDVKMKEKGDIPEGYSVSREKKERFSLILESASTNQTSMYLCASSLRGRAKEQYFGPGTRLTVT.

V usage is TRBV5-1 and J usage is TRBJ2-3, with 7 bases matching TRBD1. This CDR3 is built from 16 residues. With 3 bases clipped from V and 0 bases from J, the junction kept 7 bases outside the gene matches. Germline-derived CDR1 and CDR2 are SGHRS and YFSETQ. CDR3 DNA sequence: TGCGCCAGCAGCTCCGGACAGGAGCTAAGCACAGATACGCAGTATTTT. Protein sequence: CASSSGQELSTDTQYF.

The chain combines TRBV28 with TRBJ2-3, with D maybe TRBD2 (7 bases). Deletions cut 3 bases from V and 7 bases from J, with 8 bases between. CDR1 and CDR2 (germline): MDHEN, SYDVKM. This CDR3 region has 12 residues. CDR3 residues: CASSLGGHTQYF. The CDR3 bases are TGTGCCAGCAGTTTGGGGGGGCATACGCAGTATTTT.

This clone was counted only a few times. The genes are TRBV5-1 and TRBJ2-5; TRBD1 matches 8 bases. After removal of 4 bases from V and 4 bases from J, the junction contained 15 bases not matched to a gene. The CDR3 spans 17 residues. Germline V gene data show CDR1 as SGHRS and CDR2 as YFSETQ. The CDR3 loop is CASSPSPRTGGRETQYF. In DNA, the CDR3 is TGCGCCAGCAGCCCCTCTCCCCGTACAGGGGGGCGAGAGACCCAGTACTTC.

The chain combines TRBV11-1 with TRBJ2-1, with 15 nucleotides matching TRBD2. The CDR3 loop spans 16 amino acids. With 5 bases clipped from V and 12 bases from J, the junction kept 11 bases outside the gene matches. Germline CDR1 SGHAT, CDR2 FQDESV (reference sequence). The DNA of the CDR3 is TGTGCCAGCAGCCCCACCCGGGGGACTAGCGGGAGGACGCAGTTCTTC. This codes for CASSPTRGTSGRTQFF. Together with reference TRBV11-1 and TRBJ2-1, the CDR3 gives the full variable domain: EAEVAQSPRYKITEKSQAVAFWCDPISGHATLYWYRQILGQGPELLVQFQDESVVDDSQLPKDRFSAERLKGVDSTLKIQPAELGDSAMYLCASSPTRGTSGRTQFFGPGTRLTVL.

The gene calls are TRBV12-5 and TRBJ1-5; a weak D match, TRBD1 (5 bases). Germline CDR1 reads LGHNT; CDR2 reads FRNRAP. V was shortened by 0 bases and J by 2 bases, with 5 bases between the two germline ends. This CDR3 comprises 14 residues. The CDR3 spells CASGLVGRNQPQHF. CDR3 nucleotide sequence: TGTGCTAGTGGTTTGGTGGGGCGCAATCAGCCCCAGCATTTT.

The chain carries TRBV18 and TRBJ2-3; 12 nucleotides align to TRBD1. The CDR3 has 16 residues. The germline V gene has CDR1 KGHSH and CDR2 LQKENI. The J segment lost 3 bases and the V segment lost 6 bases, leaving 7 bases of the junction unmatched. The CDR3 protein is CASSPRDRGLTDTQYF. DNA for the CDR3: TGTGCCAGCTCGCCCCGGGACAGGGGGCTAACAGATACGCAGTATTTT. Together with reference TRBV18 and TRBJ2-3, the CDR3 gives the full variable domain: NAGVMQNPRHLVRRRGQEARLRCSPMKGHSHVYWYRQLPEEGLKFMVYLQKENIIDESGMPKERFSAEFPKEGPSILRIQQVVRGDSAAYFCASSPRDRGLTDTQYFGPGTRLTVL.

This chain joins TRBV28 and TRBJ1-1, with D perhaps matching TRBD1 (5 bases). The germline V gene encodes CDR1 MDHEN and CDR2 SYDVKM. Deletions cut 8 bases from V and 1 base from J, with 11 bases between. This CDR3 is 13 amino acids long. The DNA of the CDR3 is TGTGCCAGCGTTCCCGGACAGAACACTGAAGCTTTCTTT. This codes for CASVPGQNTEAFF.